The subject of this entry is one T cell receptor (beta chain). This CDR3 region has 16 residues. Germline CDR1 is PRHDT and CDR2 is FYEKMQ (reference sequence). The data were obtained in a study of CD8+ T cells in alopecia areata. The sequencing template was cDNA reverse transcribed from extracted RNA. Sequencing was performed with immunoSEQ multiplex PCR; in TCRdb, only in-frame clones are kept and a portion is missing. The sample has 90,000 to 130,000 clones, around 55% seen once. The chain recombines TRBV13 with TRBJ2-5; 8 bases align to TRBD1. Gene TRBJ2-7 matches the end of the DNA better, so the J call may be wrong. This sequence originates from a human donor in good health. The sequenced material came from CD8+ T cells sorted from blood. CDR3 DNA sequence: TGTGCCAGCAGCTTAGGTCGGGACAGGAGCTCCTACGAGCAGTACTTC. As protein: CASSLGRDRSSYEQYF.